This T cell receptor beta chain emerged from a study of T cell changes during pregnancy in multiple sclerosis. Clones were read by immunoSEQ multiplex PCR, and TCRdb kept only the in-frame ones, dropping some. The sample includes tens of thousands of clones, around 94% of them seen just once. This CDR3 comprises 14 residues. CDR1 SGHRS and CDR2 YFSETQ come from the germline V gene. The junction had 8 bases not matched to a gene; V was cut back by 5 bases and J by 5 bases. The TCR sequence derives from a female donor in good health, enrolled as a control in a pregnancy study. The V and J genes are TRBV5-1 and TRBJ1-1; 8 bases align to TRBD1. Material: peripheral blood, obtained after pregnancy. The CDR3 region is CASRRATGVTEAFF. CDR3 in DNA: TGCGCCAGCAGGAGGGCGACAGGGGTGACTGAAGCTTTCTTT.